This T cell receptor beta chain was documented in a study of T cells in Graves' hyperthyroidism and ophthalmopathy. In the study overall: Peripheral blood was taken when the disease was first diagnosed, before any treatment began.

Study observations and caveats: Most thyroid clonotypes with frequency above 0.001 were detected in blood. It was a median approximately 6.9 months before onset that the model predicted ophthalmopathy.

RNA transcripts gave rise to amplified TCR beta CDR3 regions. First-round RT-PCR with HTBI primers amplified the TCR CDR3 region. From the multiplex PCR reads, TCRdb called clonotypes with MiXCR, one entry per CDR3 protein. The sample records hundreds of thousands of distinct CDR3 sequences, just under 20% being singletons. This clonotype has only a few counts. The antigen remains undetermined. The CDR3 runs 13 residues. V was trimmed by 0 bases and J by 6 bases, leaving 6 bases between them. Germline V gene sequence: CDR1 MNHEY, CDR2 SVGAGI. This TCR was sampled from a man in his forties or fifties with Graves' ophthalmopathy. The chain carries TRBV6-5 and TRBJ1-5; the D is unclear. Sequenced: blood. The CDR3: CASSYSTFQPQHF. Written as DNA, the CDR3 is TGTGCCAGCAGTTACTCGACCTTTCAGCCCCAGCATTTT.